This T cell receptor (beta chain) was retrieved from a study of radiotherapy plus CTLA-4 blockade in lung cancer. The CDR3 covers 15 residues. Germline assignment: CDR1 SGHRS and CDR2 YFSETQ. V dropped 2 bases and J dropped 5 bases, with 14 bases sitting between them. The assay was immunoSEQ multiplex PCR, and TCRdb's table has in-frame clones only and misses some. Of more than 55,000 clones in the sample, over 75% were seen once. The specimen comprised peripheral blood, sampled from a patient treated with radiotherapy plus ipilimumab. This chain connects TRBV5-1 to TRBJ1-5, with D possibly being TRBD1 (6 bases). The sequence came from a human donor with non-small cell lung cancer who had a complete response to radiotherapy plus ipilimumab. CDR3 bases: TGCGCCAGCAGCTTTACAGGGTTAGGGGATCAGCCCCAGCATTTT. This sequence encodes CASSFTGLGDQPQHF.